Listed below are T cell receptor beta chains from one sample, sequenced in a study of PD-L1 blockade in urothelial cancer. The repertoire was sequenced with immunoSEQ multiplex PCR; TCRdb's copy has only in-frame clones and lacks some. Of 40,000 to 55,000 clones in the sample, less than 95% were seen once. This material consisted of PBMCs, taken around atezolizumab (anti-PD-L1) treatment. These receptors were obtained from a man between 65 and 85 years old with urothelial cancer. The conserved cysteine and the conserved F or W are not part of the CDR3 here. Fields, in order: V gene, J gene, CDR3 protein.

V: TRBV2
J: -
CDR3: ASRRDRGEQY

V: TRBV29-1
J: TRBJ2-7
CDR3: SVGLAGGPFYEQY

V: TRBV5-1
J: TRBJ2-1
CDR3: ASSPSGSSYNEQF

V: TRBV30
J: TRBJ2-1
CDR3: AWSGREGRLYEQF

V: TRBV5-8
J: TRBJ1-4
CDR3: ASSNGQLPGKLF

V: TRBV7-9
J: TRBJ2-7
CDR3: ASSSRIKGPHYEQY

V: TRBV18
J: TRBJ2-7
CDR3: ASSSTSGGSYEQY

V: TRBV28
J: TRBJ1-1
CDR3: ATGPSGGQGITEAF

V: TRBV10-2
J: TRBJ2-3
CDR3: ASSATDTQY

V: TRBV11-2
J: TRBJ2-7
CDR3: ASSPIRSYEQY

V: TRBV27
J: TRBJ1-1
CDR3: ASSLTRNTEAF

V: TRBV28
J: TRBJ2-3
CDR3: ASSSLGQGITDTQY

V: TRBV29-1
J: TRBJ2-7
CDR3: SVEAGPGEQY

V: TRBV6-1
J: TRBJ2-1
CDR3: ASTVYSGRAGEQF

V: TRBV5-1
J: TRBJ1-2
CDR3: ASSLAQDYGYT

V: TRBV5-8
J: TRBJ2-1
CDR3: ASSLVKGAGGNEQF

V: TRBV27
J: TRBJ2-4
CDR3: ASSAGQIAKNIQY

V: TRBV6-5
J: TRBJ1-5
CDR3: ASRNQWGDNQPQH

V: TRBV19
J: TRBJ2-2
CDR3: ASTFNTGELF

V: TRBV28
J: TRBJ2-7
CDR3: AATGTSGSFREQY

V: TRBV6-1
J: TRBJ2-7
CDR3: ASSGASGGYEQY

V: TRBV6-5
J: TRBJ1-2
CDR3: ASSRAGTDYGYT

V: TRBV18
J: TRBJ2-3
CDR3: ASSWAAGSTDTQY

V: TRBV11-2
J: TRBJ2-5
CDR3: ASSVDLWLETQY

V: TRBV15
J: TRBJ2-7
CDR3: ATSSRLAGAAYEQY

V: TRBV11-1
J: TRBJ2-1
CDR3: ASSLAHRASEQF

V: TRBV18
J: TRBJ1-3
CDR3: ASSPYEGGSGNTIY

V: TRBV21-1
J: TRBJ2-3
CDR3: ASSKLGTSGITDTQY

V: TRBV11-2
J: TRBJ2-3
CDR3: ASSLGGRRTDTQY

V: TRBV6-6
J: TRBJ2-7
CDR3: ASSYGEGGLKAEQY

V: TRBV28
J: TRBJ1-1
CDR3: ASSLGTPLNTEAF

V: TRBV7-6
J: TRBJ1-5
CDR3: ASSSLTGDQPQH

V: TRBV19
J: TRBJ1-3
CDR3: ARLAGGQSSGNTIY

V: TRBV28
J: TRBJ2-7
CDR3: ASSPPAGGAAEQY

V: TRBV27
J: TRBJ2-1
CDR3: ASRAGTGRLAGGGNEQF

V: TRBV19
J: TRBJ2-1
CDR3: ASTADSLSFISYNEQF

V: TRBV28
J: TRBJ2-3
CDR3: ASSLLAGGTDTQY

V: TRBV15
J: TRBJ2-1
CDR3: ATSRDYLLSLPYNEQF

V: TRBV2
J: TRBJ1-2
CDR3: ASTKDRGGNYGYT

V: TRBV6-5
J: TRBJ2-2
CDR3: ASSFWANTGELF

V: TRBV5-1
J: TRBJ1-1
CDR3: ASSLVGRQGSTEAF

V: TRBV5-1
J: TRBJ2-1
CDR3: ASSLQPGQGENEQF